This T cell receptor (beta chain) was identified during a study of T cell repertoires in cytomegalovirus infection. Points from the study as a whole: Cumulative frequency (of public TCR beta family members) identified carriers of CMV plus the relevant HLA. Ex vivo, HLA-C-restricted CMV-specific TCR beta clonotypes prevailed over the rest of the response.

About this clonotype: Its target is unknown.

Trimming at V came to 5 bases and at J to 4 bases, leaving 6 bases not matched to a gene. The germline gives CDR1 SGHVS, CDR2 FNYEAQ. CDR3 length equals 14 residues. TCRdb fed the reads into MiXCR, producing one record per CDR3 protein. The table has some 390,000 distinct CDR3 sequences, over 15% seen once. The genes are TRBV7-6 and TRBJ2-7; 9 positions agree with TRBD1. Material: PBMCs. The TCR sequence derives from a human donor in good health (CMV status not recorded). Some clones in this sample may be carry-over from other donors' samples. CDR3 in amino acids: CASSAGTGYYEQYF. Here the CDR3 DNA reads TGTGCCAGCAGCGCCGGGACAGGGTATTACGAGCAGTACTTC. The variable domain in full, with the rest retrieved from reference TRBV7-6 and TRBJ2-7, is GAGVSQSPRYKVTKRGQDVALRCDPISGHVSLYWYRQALGQGPEFLTYFNYEAQQDKSGLPNDRFSAERPEGSISTLTIQRTEQRDSAMYRCASSAGTGYYEQYFGPGTRLTVT.